Below are 27 T cell receptor beta chains sequenced from a single sample in a study of OX40 agonist ivuxolimab in advanced cancers. Sequenced by immunoSEQ multiplex PCR; TCRdb stores in-frame clones only, minus some. The sample shows 15,000 to 20,000 clones, just over 70% of them seen only once. The sample was CD4+ or CD8+ T cells sorted from blood, taken in a trial of the OX40 agonist ivuxolimab. These receptors were taken from an adult with an advanced solid tumor such as melanoma, head and neck, liver or kidney cancer.

This chain uses TRBV2 with TRBJ2-7, with TRBD1 matching over 8 bases. The CDR3 has 12 residues. Trimming removed 3 bases from V and 11 bases from J; junction bases left unmatched: 6. Germline V gives CDR1 SNHLY, CDR2 FYNNEI. The CDR3 reads CASSDSDREEYF. CDR3 coding DNA: TGTGCCAGCAGTGACTCGGACAGGGAAGAGTACTTC.

This sequence joins TRBV18 and TRBJ2-6; TRBD2 matches 7 bases. Looked up from germline, CDR1 is KGHSH and CDR2 is LQKENI. Trimming removed 2 bases from V and 0 bases from J; junction bases left unmatched: 4. This CDR3 is 17 amino acids long. The CDR3 here is CASSPISGTSGANVLTF. The CDR3 DNA reads as TGTGCCAGCTCACCAATAAGCGGGACCTCTGGGGCCAACGTCCTGACTTTC.

The chain carries TRBV28 and TRBJ2-7, with 10 bases identical to TRBD2. Germline V gene data show CDR1 as MDHEN and CDR2 as SYDVKM. The CDR3 length is 16 residues. The ends lost 3 bases at V and 6 bases at J; junction bases unmatched: 11. The CDR3 here is CASSFYHRGLASEQYF. The CDR3 region has the DNA TGTGCCAGCAGTTTCTACCACCGGGGACTAGCGAGCGAGCAGTACTTC.

This clone is labeled as medium-sized (0.01 to 0.1%). The V and J genes are TRBV10-1 and TRBJ2-2; D not resolved. Trimming left V 3 bases short and J 7 bases short, with 3 bases between. This CDR3 region has 11 residues. Germline V CDR1 and CDR2: WNHNN, SYGVQD (reference sequence). CDR3 coding DNA: TGCGCCAGCAGTGATTTCGGGGAGCTGTTTTTT. Encoded protein: CASSDFGELFF.

This sequence joins TRBV9 and TRBJ2-3; D ambiguous. The germline V and J ends were trimmed by 0 bases and 5 bases, with 4 bases remaining between them. CDR1 is SGDLS, CDR2 YYNGEE, per germline. This CDR3 comprises 12 residues. Here the CDR3 DNA reads TGTGCCAGCAGCGTAGATTTAGATACGCAGTATTTT. Translating gives CASSVDLDTQYF.

This clone was detected only a few times. The genes are TRBV9 and TRBJ1-3, with D unclear. The CDR3 runs to 15 residues. Germline CDR1 SGDLS, CDR2 YYNGEE. Trimming took 1 base from V and 2 from J, leaving 10 bases between them. The CDR3 region is CASSVYDDPGNTIYF. Here the CDR3 DNA reads TGTGCCAGCAGCGTATACGATGATCCTGGAAACACCATATATTTT.

This chain uses TRBV11-1 with TRBJ2-1, with TRBD2 matching 8 bases. From germline, CDR1 is SGHAT and CDR2 FQDESV (reference sequence). The junction had 9 bases not matched to a gene; V was cut back by 0 bases and J by 2 bases. The CDR3 totals 18 residues. CDR3: CASSLASRLALTYNEQFF. DNA of the CDR3: TGTGCCAGCAGCTTAGCCTCCAGACTAGCGCTTACCTACAATGAGCAGTTCTTC. Full variable domain (rest looked up from reference TRBV11-1 and TRBJ2-1): EAEVAQSPRYKITEKSQAVAFWCDPISGHATLYWYRQILGQGPELLVQFQDESVVDDSQLPKDRFSAERLKGVDSTLKIQPAELGDSAMYLCASSLASRLALTYNEQFFGPGTRLTVL.

This clone has just one count. The chain carries TRBV7-2 and TRBJ1-2; no definite D call. V lost 3 bases to trimming and J lost 2 bases, with 7 bases between them. The CDR3 runs 13 residues. In germline, CDR1 is SGHTA, CDR2 FQGNSA. CDR3: CASSLGRNYGYTF. The CDR3 DNA reads TGTGCCAGCAGCTTGGGTAGAAACTATGGCTACACCTTC.

The genes are TRBV11-2 and TRBJ2-7; 8 nucleotides line up with TRBD2. Trimming at V came to 1 base and at J to 3 bases, leaving 2 bases not matched to a gene. From germline, CDR1 is SGHAT and CDR2 FQNNGV. CDR3 size: 14 residues. DNA for the CDR3: TGTGCCAGCAGCTTAGCGGGAGGGTACTACGAGCAGTACTTC. Residues: CASSLAGGYYEQYF.

This clone was seen a handful of times. This chain links TRBV6-5 with TRBJ1-3; the match to TRBD1 covers 7 bases. The CDR3 is 15 amino acids. Germline values: CDR1 MNHEY, CDR2 SVGAGI. Trimming cost V 6 bases and J 0 bases; bases outside gene matches: 5. The chain's CDR3 is CASREDRNSGNTIYF. The CDR3 region has the DNA TGTGCCAGCAGAGAGGACAGGAACTCTGGAAACACCATATATTTT.

To note about this clone: Germline is not matched at one junction end, which may reflect a read error. The chain carries TRBV5-3 and TRBJ1-4; D unresolved. TRBV5-3 is given ORF status, its function remaining uncertain. This CDR3 contains 15 residues. The CDR3 protein is CASSLAGRMDEKLFF. The CDR3, as DNA: TGTGCCAGCAGCTTGGCCGGCAGGATGGATGAAAAACTGTTTTTT.

This chain uses TRBV27 with TRBJ2-5; perhaps TRBD1 as D (6 bases). This CDR3 is built from 15 residues. Trimming took off 4 bases at V and 7 bases at J, with 19 bases between the two ends. Germline V gene data show CDR1 as MNHEY and CDR2 as SMNVEV (reference sequence). The CDR3 protein is CASSYSGENLRTQYF. CDR3 in DNA: TGTGCCAGCAGTTACTCAGGGGAGAATTTGCGGACCCAGTACTTC.

This clone is a singleton in its sample. V gene TRBV28 combines with J gene TRBJ2-5; 7 bases map to TRBD2. Unmatched junction bases numbered 8, after V lost 3 bases and J lost 1 base. This CDR3 region has 16 residues. In germline, CDR1 is MDHEN, CDR2 SYDVKM. The CDR3 spells CASSFNAGELQETQYF. CDR3 sequence (DNA): TGTGCCAGCAGTTTTAACGCGGGAGAGCTCCAAGAGACCCAGTACTTC.

In this sample, this clone is medium-sized (0.01 to 0.1%). The J gene is TRBJ2-2, the V gene TRBV9; D unresolved. The CDR3 extends over 13 amino acids. The V gene lost 3 bases and the J gene lost 4 bases, with 7 bases spanning the gap. The germline V gene encodes CDR1 SGDLS and CDR2 YYNGEE. CDR3 residues: CASSGRGTGELFF. In nucleotides, the CDR3 is TGTGCCAGCAGCGGCAGAGGCACCGGGGAGCTGTTTTTT.

The chain recombines TRBV28 with TRBJ2-7; a possible D gene is TRBD2 (6 bases). CDR1 MDHEN and CDR2 SYDVKM come from the germline V gene. This CDR3 has 13 amino acids. The germline V and J ends were trimmed by 6 bases and 6 bases, with 15 bases remaining between them. The CDR3 here is CASRIVGEVEQYF. CDR3 DNA: TGTGCCAGCAGGATAGTGGGGGAGGTCGAGCAGTACTTC.

This clone was observed a handful of times. The chain recombines TRBV29-1 with TRBJ1-2; TRBD1 matches 9 bases. With 6 bases clipped from V and 3 bases from J, the junction kept 11 bases outside the gene matches. The CDR3 spans 15 residues. Germline CDR1 SQVTM, CDR2 ANQGSEA. The CDR3 DNA follows: TGCAGCGTCGAGTCTTGGACAGGGGAGGACTATGGCTACACCTTC. It encodes CSVESWTGEDYGYTF.

CDR3 DNA sequence: TGTGCCAGCAGTTACGGGGGGTCCTACGAGCAGTACTTC. Its protein product is CASSYGGSYEQYF. The chain carries TRBV6-5 and TRBJ2-7; D possibly corresponds to TRBD2 (6 bases). Looked up from germline, CDR1 is MNHEY and CDR2 is SVGAGI. The CDR3 length is 13 residues. V was pared by 2 bases and J by 1 base, with 6 bases between.

This clone was seen more than once but under ten times. This chain connects TRBV10-2 to TRBJ1-1; D is unresolved. This CDR3 is 14 amino acids long. The V gene's germline CDR1 is WSHSY and CDR2 SAAADI. V shed 1 base and J shed 1 base, with 7 bases lying between them. The DNA for the CDR3 is TGCGCCAGCAGTGAGTTTTGGGGGAACACTGAAGCTTTCTTT. Encoded protein: CASSEFWGNTEAFF.

Only one count was recorded for this clone. V is TRBV28 and J is TRBJ2-3, with a tentative D call TRBD2 (5 bases). The germline V gene encodes CDR1 MDHEN and CDR2 SYDVKM. The CDR3 is 14 residues long. Trimming left V 1 base short and J 5 bases short, with 10 bases between. This CDR3 is CASSLLRAGDTQYF. The CDR3 nucleotides are TGTGCCAGCAGTTTATTGAGGGCCGGAGATACGCAGTATTTT.

The chain couples TRBV6-6 to TRBJ2-2; 7 bases are shared with TRBD1. This CDR3 comprises 15 residues. V dropped 4 bases and J dropped 7; count of bases not matched to a gene: 9. The germline V gene has CDR1 MNHNY and CDR2 SVGAGI (reference sequence). The CDR3, as DNA: TGTGCCAGCAGTTCGACGACAGGGCTGAACGGGGAGCTGTTTTTT. Translated: CASSSTTGLNGELFF.

CDR3 nucleotide sequence: TGTGCCAGCAGCGCCACTAGCGGGAACGCTGGCTCCTACAATGAGCAGTTCTTC. This translates into CASSATSGNAGSYNEQFF. This rearrangement joins TRBV7-2 to TRBJ2-1; TRBD2 matches at 10 bases. CDR1 is SGHTA, CDR2 FQGNSA, per germline. V lost 5 bases, J lost 0 bases, and 10 bases stayed unmatched. This CDR3 has 18 amino acids.

The V and J genes are TRBV27 and TRBJ2-7, with 7 bases identical to TRBD2. This CDR3 is 16 amino acids long. Germline V CDR1 and CDR2: MNHEY, SMNVEV (reference sequence). The V gene end was trimmed by 3 bases and the J gene end by 5 bases; junction bases not matched to a gene: 13. The CDR3 nucleotides are TGTGCCAGCAGTTTTGTGCGGGAGCTGGGAACCGACGAGCAGTACTTC. It translates to CASSFVRELGTDEQYF.

This clone was seen only once. The chain is built from TRBV29-1 and TRBJ2-6; 11 nucleotides match TRBD1. Trimming cost V 7 bases and J 4 bases; bases outside gene matches: 6. The CDR3 has 15 residues. Germline CDR1 is SQVTM and CDR2 is ANQGSEA. Here the CDR3 DNA reads TGCAGCGCCGGACAGGGGGCGGGAGGGGCCAACGTCCTGACTTTC. The encoded protein is CSAGQGAGGANVLTF.

The J gene is TRBJ1-2, the V gene TRBV14; D not certain. The germline V gene has CDR1 SGHDN and CDR2 FVKESK. The CDR3 is 14 amino acids. V lost 0 bases to trimming and J lost 8 bases, with 13 bases between them. In DNA, the CDR3 is TGTGCCAGCAGCCAAGAGGACGGGCTTGACGGCTACACCTTC. Its protein product is CASSQEDGLDGYTF.

V is TRBV11-2 and J is TRBJ1-5, with TRBD1 as a possible D gene (6 bases). The length of the CDR3 is 15 residues. Deletions cut 5 bases from V and 3 bases from J, with 14 bases between. Germline V gene sequence: CDR1 SGHAT, CDR2 FQNNGV. In nucleotides, the CDR3 is TGTGCCAGCAGCCTAGGCCGGACAGTCAATCAGCCCCAGCATTTT. Translation: CASSLGRTVNQPQHF.

On this clone itself: At one of its ends the junction is not consistent with the germline gene, which may arise from a read error. The chain carries TRBV10-3 and TRBJ1-5, with TRBD1 as a possible D gene (6 bases). Germline CDR1 reads ENHRY; CDR2 reads SYGVKD. The CDR3 sequence is 17 residues long. As DNA, the CDR3 is TGTGCCAGCAGTGAAGAGGTGACGGACAGACGCAATCAGCCCCAGCATTTT. Its translation is CASSEEVTDRRNQPQHF.

A few counts support this clone. The rearrangement joins TRBV5-1 to TRBJ1-2; the match to TRBD1 covers 8 bases. Germline loops: CDR1 SGHRS, CDR2 YFSETQ. The CDR3 sequence is 15 residues long. Unmatched junction bases numbered 6, after V lost 4 bases and J lost 1 base. CDR3 sequence: CASSPDRVGNYGYTF. CDR3 in DNA: TGCGCCAGCAGCCCGGACAGGGTTGGTAACTATGGCTACACCTTC.